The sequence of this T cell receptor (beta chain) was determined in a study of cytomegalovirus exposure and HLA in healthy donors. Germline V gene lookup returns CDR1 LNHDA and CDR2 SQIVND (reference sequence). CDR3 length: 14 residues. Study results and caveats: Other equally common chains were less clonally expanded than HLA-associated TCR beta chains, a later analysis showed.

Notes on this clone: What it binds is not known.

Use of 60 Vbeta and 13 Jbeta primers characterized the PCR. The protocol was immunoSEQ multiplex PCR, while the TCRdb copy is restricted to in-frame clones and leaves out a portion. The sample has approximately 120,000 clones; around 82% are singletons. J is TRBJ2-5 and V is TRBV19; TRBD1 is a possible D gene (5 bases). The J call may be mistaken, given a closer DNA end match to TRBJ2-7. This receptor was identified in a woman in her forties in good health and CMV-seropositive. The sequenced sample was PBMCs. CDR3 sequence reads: CASGDSKTSYEQYF. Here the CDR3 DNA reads TGTGCCAGTGGTGACAGTAAGACTTCCTACGAGCAGTACTTC.